This T cell receptor beta chain derives from a study of identical twins. The V end was cut by 8 bases, the J end by 3 bases, with 10 bases between. The CDR3 totals 13 residues. In the case of this clonotype: Its antigen is still unknown.

Findings and caveats of the study: Weaker excess twin sharing was observed in beta out-of-frame sequences.

TCRdb used MiXCR to reprocess the 5' RACE reads, holding one entry per CDR3 protein. This repertoire shows 200,000 to 250,000 distinct CDR3 sequences, about 7.5% found once; its top ten account for more than 1.5%. Separately, the same data were catalogued under a study of yellow fever vaccine responses in identical twins.

The sample comprised memory (CD45RO+) T cells sorted from blood. This sequence joins TRBV12-3 or TRBV12-4 and TRBJ1-4; TRBD1 might be the D (6 bases). The sequence derives from a woman under 30 in good health. CDR3 DNA sequence: TGTGCCAGCCAACAGGGAGCTAATGAAAAACTGTTTTTT. Translation: CASQQGANEKLFF.